A single sample gave rise to the 30 T cell receptor beta chains below, sequenced in a study of CD8 T cells in ankylosing spondylitis. A single record per CDR3 protein comes from TCRdb applying MiXCR to the 5' RACE reads. The table lists about 170,000 distinct CDR3 sequences, about 16% of them singletons, with roughly 7.7% in the top ten. What was sequenced was blood, either unsorted or a sorted T cell fraction (not recorded which). Source of these receptors: a male donor with ankylosing spondylitis or in good health (not recorded which).

This clonotype was detected a few times. The chain employs TRBV7-9 and TRBJ1-1, with no clear D. CDR1 SEHNR and CDR2 FQNEAQ come from the germline V gene (reference sequence). V was shortened by 5 bases and J by 2 bases, with 6 bases between the two germline ends. This CDR3 is 12 amino acids long. Here the CDR3 DNA reads TGTGCCAGCAGCCGAATAAACACTGAAGCTTTCTTT. It codes for CASSRINTEAFF.

This clonotype was observed a few times. The rearrangement uses TRBV7-9 and TRBJ2-4; possibly TRBD2 for D (5 bases). The CDR3 is made up of 14 amino acids. The germline V gene has CDR1 SEHNR and CDR2 FQNEAQ (reference sequence). Trimming pared 0 bases from V and 7 bases from J, leaving 10 bases between. The CDR3 here is CASSLAEASNIQYF. The CDR3, as DNA: TGTGCCAGCAGCTTAGCGGAGGCTAGTAACATTCAGTACTTC. Complete variable domain (other parts from reference TRBV7-9 and TRBJ2-4): DTGVSQNPRHKITKRGQNVTFRCDPISEHNRLYWYRQTLGQGPEFLTYFQNEAQLEKSRLLSDRFSAERPKGSFSTLEIQRTEQGDSAMYLCASSLAEASNIQYFGAGTRLSVL.

The table lists this clonotype with many counts. V and J are TRBV10-3 and TRBJ1-2, with D possibly matching TRBD1 (5 bases). Germline V lookup: CDR1 ENHRY, CDR2 SYGVKD. The CDR3 extends over 15 amino acids. Trimming pared 3 bases from V and 8 bases from J, leaving 19 bases between. The CDR3 loop reads CAISESGTVEGGYTF. Here the CDR3 DNA reads TGTGCCATCAGTGAATCCGGGACCGTAGAGGGAGGCTACACCTTC.

This clonotype was observed a few times. The chain combines TRBV10-3 with TRBJ1-1; D possibly corresponds to TRBD1 (5 bases). V was clipped by 4 bases and J by 0 bases, with 9 bases between them. The germline V gene has CDR1 ENHRY and CDR2 SYGVKD. The CDR3 extends over 14 amino acids. This chain's CDR3 is CAISGGYMNTEAFF. CDR3 in DNA: TGTGCCATCAGTGGGGGGTATATGAACACTGAAGCTTTCTTT.

This clonotype was seen ten or more times. The chain joins TRBV25-1 to TRBJ2-2; D is uncertain. CDR3 size: 15 residues. Germline lookup yields CDR1 MGHDK and CDR2 SYGVNS. The V and J ends lost 1 base and 2 bases respectively, with 8 bases between them. CDR3 in amino acids: CASSEFKGNTGELFF. As DNA, the CDR3 is TGTGCCAGCAGTGAATTTAAGGGTAACACCGGGGAGCTGTTTTTT.

The chain combines TRBV4-1 with TRBJ1-1; D gene unclear. Germline CDR1 and CDR2: MGHRA and YSYEKL. This CDR3 comprises 14 residues. Trimming pared 4 bases from V and 3 bases from J, leaving 12 bases between. The CDR3 region is CASSPLNGDTEAFF. The CDR3 coding sequence is TGCGCCAGCAGCCCCTTGAACGGGGACACTGAAGCTTTCTTT.

J is TRBJ1-3 and V is TRBV3-1; D remains ambiguous. CDR3 length equals 11 residues. Per the germline V gene, CDR1 is LGHDT and CDR2 is YNNKEL (reference sequence). DNA of the CDR3: TGTGCGTGTGCCTCTGGAAACACCATATATTTT. Translated: CACASGNTIYF.

This clonotype appeared many times. CDR3 bases: TGTGCCAGCAGTCCCCCGCTGACAGGCCAAGAGACCCAGTACTTC. Amino acids: CASSPPLTGQETQYF. The rearrangement links TRBV28 to TRBJ2-5; maybe TRBD1 (6 bases). Germline CDR1 MDHEN, CDR2 SYDVKM. V was clipped by 5 bases and J by 1 base, with 14 bases between them. CDR3 size: 15 residues.

The chain combines TRBV12-3 or TRBV12-4 with TRBJ2-7; either TRBD1 or TRBD2 may supply D (6 bases each). V was clipped by 6 bases and J by 3 bases, with 15 bases between them. CDR3 length equals 14 residues. The CDR3 spells CASRPRGAGYEQYF. DNA of the CDR3: TGTGCCAGCAGGCCAAGGGGGGCCGGCTACGAGCAGTACTTC.

The chain is built from TRBV6-1 and TRBJ1-5; 10 nucleotides align to TRBD1. CDR1 MNHNS and CDR2 SASEGT come from the germline V gene. The CDR3 runs 17 residues. V lost 6 bases to trimming and J lost 0 bases; unmatched junction nucleotides: 8. The CDR3 spells CASSAGTGAHSNQPQHF. CDR3 in DNA: TGTGCCAGCAGCGCCGGGACAGGGGCCCATAGCAATCAGCCCCAGCATTTT.

Only a few counts were recorded for this clonotype. The CDR3 here is CASRVAGGPYEQYF. DNA of the CDR3: TGTGCCAGCAGAGTAGCGGGAGGCCCCTACGAGCAGTACTTC. The chain joins TRBV12-3 or TRBV12-4 to TRBJ2-7, with 10 bases lining up with TRBD2. The length of the CDR3 is 14 residues. J was trimmed by 2 bases and V by 6 bases; bases with no gene match: 4.

At least ten counts were recorded for this clonotype. The rearrangement links TRBV20-1 to TRBJ1-5; weak D call: TRBD1 (5 bases). This CDR3 is 13 amino acids long. The V gene's germline CDR1 is DFQATT and CDR2 SNEGSKA (reference sequence). The ends were cut back, 3 bases at V and 0 bases at J, with 6 bases in the middle. The DNA for the CDR3 is TGCAGTGCTAGGACAGATAGCAATCAGCCCCAGCATTTT. Its translation is CSARTDSNQPQHF.

The chain links TRBV5-1 to TRBJ2-2, with unresolved D. Germline V lookup: CDR1 SGHRS, CDR2 YFSETQ. This CDR3 contains 12 residues. V lost 6 bases and J 3 bases, leaving 6 bases between the germline ends. The CDR3 DNA reads TGCGCCAGCACGTGGGACACCGGGGAGCTGTTTTTT. Residues: CASTWDTGELFF.

This clonotype was seen more than once but under ten times. The gene calls are TRBV25-1 and TRBJ2-5; D gene ambiguous. The length of the CDR3 is 17 residues. V shed 4 bases and J shed 0 bases, with 18 bases lying between them. CDR1 and CDR2 (germline): MGHDK, SYGVNS. As DNA, the CDR3 is TGTGCCAGCAGTGCCACCCACCTGTTTCGGTACCAAGAGACCCAGTACTTC. This gives the protein CASSATHLFRYQETQYF.

This clonotype appeared many times. This sequence joins TRBV20-1 and TRBJ2-4; a possible D gene is TRBD2 (6 bases). In germline, CDR1 is DFQATT, CDR2 SNEGSKA (reference sequence). The V end was cut by 0 bases, the J end by 7 bases, with 16 bases between. This CDR3 is 15 amino acids long. CDR3 loop: CSARDEGGGMNIQYF. The CDR3 nucleotides are TGCAGTGCTAGAGATGAGGGTGGCGGGATGAACATTCAGTACTTC.

The chain employs TRBV12-3 or TRBV12-4 and TRBJ2-5, with TRBD1 as a possible D gene (6 bases). V lost 2 bases to trimming and J lost 1 base, with 11 bases between them. This CDR3 region has 15 residues. CDR3 residues: CASSLPLGGQETQYF. Here the CDR3 DNA reads TGTGCCAGCAGTTTACCCTTAGGGGGCCAAGAGACCCAGTACTTC.

The rearrangement links TRBV28 to TRBJ1-2, with D perhaps TRBD1 (6 bases). The CDR3 extends over 14 amino acids. Trimming took 2 bases from V and 7 from J, leaving 14 bases between them. Germline CDR1 MDHEN, CDR2 SYDVKM. CDR3 sequence reads: CASSLLRGSFGYTF. The CDR3 DNA reads as TGTGCCAGCAGTTTACTGAGGGGGTCGTTTGGCTACACCTTC.

J is TRBJ2-5 and V is TRBV5-1; D is unclear. V gave up 0 bases and J gave up 2 bases, with 8 bases separating them. Germline V gene sequence: CDR1 SGHRS, CDR2 YFSETQ. The CDR3 has 14 amino acids. CDR3 coding DNA: TGCGCCAGCAGCTTGGTTGCGTTTCAAGAGACCCAGTACTTC. Encoded protein: CASSLVAFQETQYF.

With respect to this clonotype: A read error may be the cause here, since a much bigger clone is one base away. The chain is built from TRBV5-1 and TRBJ2-3, with TRBD1 matching over 10 bases. Germline V gene data show CDR1 as SGHRS and CDR2 as YFSETQ. The CDR3 runs 14 residues. Unmatched junction bases numbered 5, after V lost 9 bases and J lost 1 base. As DNA, the CDR3 is TGCGCCAACACAGGACAGGGGGGCACAGATACGCAGTATTTT. It specifies CANTGQGGTDTQYF.

This clonotype came up many times. The rearrangement uses TRBV2 and TRBJ2-3, with a possible D match to TRBD1 (6 bases). V shed 2 bases and J shed 2 bases, with 8 bases lying between them. Germline V gene sequence: CDR1 SNHLY, CDR2 FYNNEI. CDR3 length: 14 amino acids. Written as DNA, the CDR3 is TGTGCCAGCAGTGAATGGGACAACACAGATACGCAGTATTTT. Its protein product is CASSEWDNTDTQYF.

This clonotype was detected only a few times. The J gene is TRBJ2-5, the V gene TRBV10-3, with 8 bases matching TRBD2. Germline V gives CDR1 ENHRY, CDR2 SYGVKD. The CDR3 consists of 17 residues. J lost 5 bases, V lost 4 bases, and 15 bases had no gene match. In DNA, the CDR3 is TGTGCCATCAGTGCTCCTAGAGGGACTAGTAGGGATGAGACCCAGTACTTC. Translation gives CAISAPRGTSRDETQYF.

There are a few counts of this clonotype. V is TRBV20-1 and J is TRBJ2-7, with no clear D. Germline V gives CDR1 DFQATT, CDR2 SNEGSKA (reference sequence). The CDR3 is made up of 13 amino acids. In DNA form, the CDR3 reads TGCAGCCTTGGAGACCGGCAGTCCTACGAGCAGTACTTC. This sequence encodes CSLGDRQSYEQYF.

Of note for this clonotype: Compared with germline, one end of the junction differs, possibly owing to a read error. This chain joins TRBV20-1 and TRBJ1-1; D possibly corresponds to TRBD1 (6 bases). The CDR3 is 14 residues long. Germline V CDR1 and CDR2: DFQATT, SNEGSKA (reference sequence). CDR3 loop: CSAPKYSGGTAAFF. CDR3 nucleotide sequence: TGCAGTGCTCCTAAGTACAGTGGGGGCACTGCAGCTTTCTTT.

This sequence joins TRBV3-1 and TRBJ1-3; D is ambiguous. V was pared by 1 base and J by 0 bases, with 4 bases between. Germline V CDR1 and CDR2: LGHDT, YNNKEL (reference sequence). CDR3 length: 14 residues. CDR3 DNA sequence: TGTGCCAGCAGCCAAGGTCGCTCTGGAAACACCATATATTTT. Residues: CASSQGRSGNTIYF.

This clonotype was recorded at least ten times. This chain links TRBV5-1 with TRBJ2-1, with D possibly TRBD2 on 6 matching bases. Between the trimmed V and J ends, which lost 5 bases and 16 bases, there was a span of 28 bases. The CDR3 covers 15 residues. Germline CDR1 SGHRS, CDR2 YFSETQ. The CDR3 loop is CASRPSAYNTIPPFF. The CDR3 coding sequence is TGCGCCAGCAGACCTAGCGCATACAATACAATTCCGCCATTCTTC.

In this sample, this clonotype turned up many times. J is TRBJ2-7 and V is TRBV12-3 or TRBV12-4, with D perhaps matching TRBD1 (6 bases). The CDR3 totals 15 residues. V lost 0 bases and J 0 bases, leaving 9 bases between the germline ends. CDR3 DNA sequence: TGTGCCAGCAGTTTAGCCGACAGGTTCTCCTACGAGCAGTACTTC. Translation: CASSLADRFSYEQYF.

The rearrangement uses TRBV6-1 and TRBJ2-7, with D unresolved. Trimming stripped 7 bases from V and 3 bases from J, with 13 bases between. The CDR3 is 13 amino acids. Germline V gives CDR1 MNHNS, CDR2 SASEGT. In DNA form, the CDR3 reads TGTGCCAGCATGAGGCAGGTCAACTACGAGCAGTACTTC. Protein product: CASMRQVNYEQYF.

A single count supports this clonotype. The V call is TRBV28, the J call TRBJ1-3; weak D call: TRBD1 (6 bases). The length of the CDR3 is 15 residues. Germline values: CDR1 MDHEN, CDR2 SYDVKM. V gave up 6 bases and J gave up 0 bases, with 12 bases separating them. CDR3 nucleotides: TGTGCCAGCAGCCCACACAGGGACTCTGGAAACACCATATATTTT. Translation gives CASSPHRDSGNTIYF.

This clonotype was seen at least ten times. J is TRBJ2-1 and V is TRBV5-1, with D hard to call. Trimming cost V 0 bases and J 7 bases, with 8 bases left between them. The germline V gene encodes CDR1 SGHRS and CDR2 YFSETQ. CDR3 length: 13 amino acids. CDR3 protein: CASSLGRANEQFF. CDR3 DNA: TGCGCCAGCAGCTTGGGTCGAGCAAATGAGCAGTTCTTC. Drawing the rest from reference TRBV5-1 and TRBJ2-1, the complete variable domain is KAGVTQTPRYLIKTRGQQVTLSCSPISGHRSVSWYQQTPGQGLQFLFEYFSETQRNKGNFPGRFSGRQFSNSRSEMNVSTLELGDSALYLCASSLGRANEQFFGPGTRLTVL.

This clonotype was picked up a small number of times. The genes are TRBV5-1 and TRBJ1-4; 10 bases are shared with TRBD1. The CDR3 totals 15 residues. The germline V gene has CDR1 SGHRS and CDR2 YFSETQ. The V segment lost 4 bases and the J segment 0 bases; nucleotides outside the gene matches: 0. CDR3 nucleotides: TGCGCCAGCAGCGGACAGGGGGCAACTAATGAAAAACTGTTTTTT. It yields the protein CASSGQGATNEKLFF.